A selection of T cell receptor beta chains follows, all from one sample in a study of T cells in localized non-small cell lung cancer. Sequenced by immunoSEQ multiplex PCR; TCRdb stores in-frame clones only, minus some. The sample lists some 50,000 clones, around 90% occurring once. The sample in question was PBMCs, obtained before any cancer treatment. The receptors were sampled from a female donor with stage II lung adenocarcinoma. CDR3s include the opening cysteine and the closing phenylalanine or tryptophan. D genes are given only for firm matches. Size is stated for part of the rows, as once, few or many counts, or as a class when the clone is expanded.

>NA|NA|TRBJ1-4|TRBV4-1
TGCGCCAGCAGTGATCGGGGCCCAACTAATGAAAAACTGTTTTTT
CASSDRGPTNEKLFF
>NA|NA|TRBJ2-1|TRBV30
TGTGCCTGGAGTGGGATTAGCGCCGGAAATGAGCAGTTCTTC
CAWSGISAGNEQFF
>TRBD1|NA|TRBJ1-1|TRBV25-1
TGTGCCAGCAGTGATCCGGACAGGGTCGCTGAAGCTTTCTTT
CASSDPDRVAEAFF
>NA|NA|TRBJ1-1|TRBV19
TGTGCCAGTAGTATAACTCCGATAATTGACACTGAAGCTTTCTTT
CASSITPIIDTEAFF
>NA|NA|TRBJ2-2|TRBV10-3
TGTGCCATCAGTGGCCCCCGGACGAACTTAGGGGTCGGGGAGCTGTTTTTT
CAISGPRTNLGVGELFF
>NA|NA|TRBJ2-3|TRBV6-5
TGTGCCAGCAGTTACTCGGGGGCTAGCACAGATACGCAGTATTTT
CASSYSGASTDTQYF
>NA|few|TRBJ1-3|TRBV2
TGTGCCAGCAGGGGGGAGGAAGATGGAAACACCATATATTTT
CASRGEEDGNTIYF
>TRBD1|NA|TRBJ2-7|TRBV29-1
TGCAGCGTTCGGGAGACAGGGGTTGGGTCCTACGAGCAGTACTTC
CSVRETGVGSYEQYF
>TRBD2|NA|TRBJ2-2|TRBV11-2
TGTGCCAGCAGCTTATCTAGCGGGGTGCTGGAGCTGTTTTTT
CASSLSSGVLELFF
>NA|NA|TRBJ1-4|TRBV7-9
TGTGCCAGCAGCTCCCGACGGAGCCGCATTACTGAAAAACTGTTTTTT
CASSSRRSRITEKLFF
>NA|NA|TRBJ2-7|TRBV18
TGTGCCAGCTCCGGTAGAGGGTACGAGCAGTACTTC
CASSGRGYEQYF
>NA|few|TRBJ1-6|TRBV18
TGTGCCAGCTCACCGGGGGGGATTAATTCACCCCTCCACTTT
CASSPGGINSPLHF
>TRBD2|NA|TRBJ2-1|TRBV19
TGTGCCACTGAGACTAGCGGCCCAACAGAGAGCTCCTACAATGAGCAGTTCTTC
CATETSGPTESSYNEQFF
>NA|few|TRBJ2-1|TRBV7-9
TGTGCCAGCAGCTGGGTACCCCGGCGGGGTTTGGACAATGAGCAGTTCTTC
CASSWVPRRGLDNEQFF
>NA|NA|TRBJ2-7|TRBV6-1
TGTGCCAGCATAAAAGGCCAGGCGATCTACGAGCAGTACTTC
CASIKGQAIYEQYF
>NA|NA|TRBJ1-1|TRBV29-1
TGCAGCTTCGGACGGGGTATGATCACTGAAGCTTTCTTT
CSFGRGMITEAFF
>NA|NA|TRBJ1-5|TRBV11-2
TGTGCCAGCAGCTCCCATCCGACAACCTCCGTAAGCAATCAGCCCCAGCATTTT
CASSSHPTTSVSNQPQHF
>NA|NA|TRBJ2-5|TRBV5-1
TGCGCCAGCAGCCTCCTAGGGGGTGGGGAGACCCAGTACTTC
CASSLLGGGETQYF
>NA|NA|TRBJ2-5|TRBV9
TGTGCCAGCAGCGTAGATATCCAAGAGACCCAGTACTTC
CASSVDIQETQYF
>NA|NA|TRBJ2-5|TRBV2
TGTGCCAGCAGTACTAACAGGGAGAGGGTTTTCCAAGAGACCCAGTACTTC
CASSTNRERVFQETQYF
>NA|NA|TRBJ2-1|TRBV5-6
TGTGCCAGCAGCTTAGGGGGTAAACGGAACAATGAGCAGTTCTTC
CASSLGGKRNNEQFF
>NA|NA|TRBJ1-2|TRBV6-5
TGTGCCAGCAGTGAAATTGGCTCCCAGGCTGGCTACACCTTC
CASSEIGSQAGYTF
>NA|NA|TRBJ2-2|TRBV7-9
TGTGCCACCGTACTGGCAGGGCCACTGAACACCGGGGAGCTGTTTTTT
CATVLAGPLNTGELFF
>NA|NA|TRBJ1-1|TRBV9
TGTGCCAGCAGCGCCTTCCCTGAAGCATGGGAGGCGGCTTTCTTT
CASSAFPEAWEAAFF
>NA|NA|TRBJ1-1|TRBV6-5
TGTGCCAGCAGCTCACAGGGTTTCCTTGAAGCTTTCTTT
CASSSQGFLEAFF
>TRBD1|NA|TRBJ1-2|TRBV6-6
TGTGCCAGCAGTCCCCGGGACAGGGGGCTAGTCTATGGCTACACCTTC
CASSPRDRGLVYGYTF
>TRBD1|once|TRBJ1-2|TRBV5-6
TGTGCCAGCACTAGGACAGGCCTTAGCTATGGCTACACCTTC
CASTRTGLSYGYTF
>NA|few|TRBJ2-1|TRBV5-1
TGCGCCAGCAGCCCTTCCGGGATCGGAAGGGAGCAGTTCTTC
CASSPSGIGREQFF
>NA|NA|TRBJ1-1|TRBV7-9
TGTGCCAGCAGCTTAGCGCGGGAGGGTAAATCTTTCTTT
CASSLAREGKSFF
>TRBD1|once|TRBJ2-7|TRBV10-3
TGTGCCATCAGCGGGACAGCCAGCTCCTACGAGCAGTACTTC
CAISGTASSYEQYF
>NA|NA|TRBJ2-3|TRBV19
TGTGCCAGTTCAAGCAGACCCACAGATACGCAGTATTTT
CASSSRPTDTQYF
>NA|few|TRBJ2-7|TRBV27
TGTGCCAGCAGTTACTTGGGGGGAATCTACGAGCAGTACTTC
CASSYLGGIYEQYF
>NA|NA|TRBJ2-3|TRBV15
TGTGCCACCAGCAGAGATGGGCGGAAAGACACAGATACGCAGTATTTT
CATSRDGRKDTDTQYF
>NA|once|TRBJ2-3|TRBV9
TGTGCCAGCACGGCAGCGGAACATACGCAGTATTTT
CASTAAEHTQYF
>NA|NA|TRBJ1-1|TRBV6-5
TGTGCCAGCAGTTACGACAGTTTGGGGAACACTGAAGCTTTCTTT
CASSYDSLGNTEAFF
>NA|NA|TRBJ1-2|TRBV27
TGTGCCAGCAGTTTCGGTAGTGTGGGGCACTATGGCTACACCTTC
CASSFGSVGHYGYTF
>TRBD1|NA|TRBJ1-2|TRBV19
TGTGCCAGTAGTATCCCCTCCGGGACAGGGGATGGCTACACCTTC
CASSIPSGTGDGYTF
>TRBD1|NA|TRBJ2-5|TRBV5-6
TGTGCCAGCAGCTTTGTAGGGGGCCATCAAGAGACCCAGTACTTC
CASSFVGGHQETQYF
>NA|NA|TRBJ2-3|TRBV6-5
TGTGCCAGCAGTTATTTTGTGGGTACAGATACGCAGTATTTT
CASSYFVGTDTQYF
>TRBD1|NA|TRBJ2-3|TRBV5-6
TGTGCCAGCAGCCCTGACAGGGGGCGGGCGGATACGCAGTATTTT
CASSPDRGRADTQYF
>NA|once|TRBJ2-1|TRBV7-2
TGTGCCAGCAGCCTCATTTTGACCGGTGAGCAGTTCTTC
CASSLILTGEQFF
>NA|NA|TRBJ1-1|TRBV7-9
TGTGCCAGCAGCTTAGGACTGCACACTGAAGCTTTCTTT
CASSLGLHTEAFF
>NA|NA|TRBJ1-3|TRBV27
TGTGCCAGCAGCAGAATCGGCAACCCCTTCTCTGGAAACACCATATATTTT
CASSRIGNPFSGNTIYF
>NA|once|TRBJ1-2|TRBV30
TGTGCCTGGAGGGGTCCTGGCTACACCTTC
CAWRGPGYTF
>NA|NA|TRBJ1-2|TRBV6-5
TGTGCCAGCAGGGTCGGGTCTCAGGGTGGCTACACCTTC
CASRVGSQGGYTF
>NA|once|TRBJ1-2|TRBV19
TGTGCCAGTAGTAGCGGCGGGGATCGAGGCTACACCTTC
CASSSGGDRGYTF
>TRBD1|NA|TRBJ1-6|TRBV25-1
TGTGCCAGCAGTGGGGACAGGACTAGGCTGTATAATTCACCCCTCCACTTT
CASSGDRTRLYNSPLHF
>NA|NA|TRBJ2-7|TRBV19
TGTGCCAGTAGTAACCGACTAACAGGGTACGAGCAGTACTTC
CASSNRLTGYEQYF
>TRBD1|NA|TRBJ2-7|TRBV30
TGTGCCTTATCGGGACAGGGGCACGAGCAGTACTTC
CALSGQGHEQYF
>TRBD2|NA|TRBJ2-1|TRBV5-6
TGTGCCAGCAGCTTGGGCGGACTAGGCTACAATGAGCAGTTCTTC
CASSLGGLGYNEQFF
>NA|NA|TRBJ1-2|TRBV7-9
TGTGCCAGCAGCCCCGATGAGTGGGCTGGCTACACCTTC
CASSPDEWAGYTF